This T cell receptor (beta chain) comes out of a study of blood T cell repertoires in COVID-19. Original analysis: Estimates of nucleated cell counts were drawn from the amplification of reference gene primers. The table came from immunoSEQ multiplex PCR; TCRdb's copy has only in-frame clones and leaves some out. V, J and clone size are taken as reported in that table, and D and trimming were inferred from the DNA itself. The sample contains tens of thousands of clones, approximately 80% of which appear only once. The germline CDR1 and CDR2 sequences are LNHNV and YYDKDF (reference sequence). The CDR3 contains 14 residues. V lost 0 bases to trimming and J lost 9 bases, with 11 bases between them.

The sequence was obtained from a man between 65 and 85 years old with acute or convalescent COVID-19. The sequenced sample was peripheral blood. The chain links TRBV15 to TRBJ2-2; D call uncertain. CDR3 sequence reads: CATSRDEARRELFF. In DNA, the CDR3 is TGTGCCACCAGCAGAGATGAGGCCCGGCGGGAGCTGTTTTTT.